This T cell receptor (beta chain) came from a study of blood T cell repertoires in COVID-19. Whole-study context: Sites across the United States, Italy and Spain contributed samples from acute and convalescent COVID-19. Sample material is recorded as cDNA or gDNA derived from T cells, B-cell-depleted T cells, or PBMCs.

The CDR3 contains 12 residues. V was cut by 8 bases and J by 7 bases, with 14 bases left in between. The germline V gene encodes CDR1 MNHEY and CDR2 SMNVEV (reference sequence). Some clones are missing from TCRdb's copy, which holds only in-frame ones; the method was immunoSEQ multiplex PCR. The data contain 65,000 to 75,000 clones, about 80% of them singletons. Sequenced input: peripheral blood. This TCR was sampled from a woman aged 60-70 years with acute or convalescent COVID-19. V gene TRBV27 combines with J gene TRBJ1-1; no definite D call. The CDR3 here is CASVGIAYEAFF. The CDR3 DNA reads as TGTGCCAGCGTGGGCATCGCCTATGAAGCTTTCTTT.